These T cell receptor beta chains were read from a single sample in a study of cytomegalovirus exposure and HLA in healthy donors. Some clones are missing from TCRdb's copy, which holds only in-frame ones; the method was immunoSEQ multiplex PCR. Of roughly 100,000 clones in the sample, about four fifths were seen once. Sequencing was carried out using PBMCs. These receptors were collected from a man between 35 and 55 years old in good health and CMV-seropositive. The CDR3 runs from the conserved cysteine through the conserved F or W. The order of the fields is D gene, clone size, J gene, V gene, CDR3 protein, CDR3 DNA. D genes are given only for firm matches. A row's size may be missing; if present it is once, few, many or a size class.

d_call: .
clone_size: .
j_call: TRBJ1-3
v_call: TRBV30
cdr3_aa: CAWSLAGPYSGNTIYF
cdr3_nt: TGTGCCTGGAGTTTGGCAGGGCCTTACTCTGGAAACACCATATATTTT

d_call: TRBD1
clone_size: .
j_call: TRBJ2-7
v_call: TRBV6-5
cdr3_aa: CASSYRDRGEQYF
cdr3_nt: TGTGCCAGCAGTTACCGGGACAGGGGCGAGCAGTACTTC

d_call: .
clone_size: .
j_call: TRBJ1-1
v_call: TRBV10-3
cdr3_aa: CAISVKNTEAFF
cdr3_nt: TGTGCCATCAGTGTTAAGAACACTGAAGCTTTCTTT

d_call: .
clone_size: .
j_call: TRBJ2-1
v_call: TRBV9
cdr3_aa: CASSGVLYNEQFF
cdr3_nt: TGTGCCAGCAGCGGAGTTCTCTACAATGAGCAGTTCTTC

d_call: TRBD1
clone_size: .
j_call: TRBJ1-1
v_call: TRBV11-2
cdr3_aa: CASSLTGGTEAFF
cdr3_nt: TGTGCCAGCAGCTTAACAGGGGGTACTGAAGCTTTCTTT

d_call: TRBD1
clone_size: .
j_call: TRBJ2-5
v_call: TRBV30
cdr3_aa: CAWSRGQGQETQYF
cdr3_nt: TGTGCCTGGAGTCGTGGACAGGGGCAAGAGACCCAGTACTTC

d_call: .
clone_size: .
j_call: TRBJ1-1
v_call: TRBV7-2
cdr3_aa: CASSLQFLNTEAFF
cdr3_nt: TGTGCCAGCAGCTTACAGTTCTTGAACACTGAAGCTTTCTTT

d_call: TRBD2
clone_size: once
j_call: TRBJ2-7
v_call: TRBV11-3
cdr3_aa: CASSLGRGNSYEQYF
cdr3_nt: TGTGCCAGCAGCTTAGGGCGGGGGAACTCCTACGAGCAGTACTTC

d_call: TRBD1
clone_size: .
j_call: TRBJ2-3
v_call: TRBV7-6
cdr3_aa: CASSDRDRGDTQYF
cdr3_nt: TGTGCCAGCAGCGACCGGGACAGGGGAGATACGCAGTATTTT

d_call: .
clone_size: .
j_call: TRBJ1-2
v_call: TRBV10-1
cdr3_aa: CASSDRDGDYGYTF
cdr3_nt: TGCGCCAGCAGTGACCGCGACGGAGACTATGGCTACACCTTC

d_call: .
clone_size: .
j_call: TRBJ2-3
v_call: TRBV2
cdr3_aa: CASQEGADTQYF
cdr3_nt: TGTGCCAGCCAGGAAGGGGCAGATACGCAGTATTTT

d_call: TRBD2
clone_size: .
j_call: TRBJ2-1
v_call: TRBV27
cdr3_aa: CASSSFSSGRYNEQFF
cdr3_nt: TGTGCCAGCAGTTCCTTTAGTAGCGGGAGGTACAATGAGCAGTTCTTC

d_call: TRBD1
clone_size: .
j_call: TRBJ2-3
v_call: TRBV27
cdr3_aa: CASSSRTGWTDTQYF
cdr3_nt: TGTGCCAGCAGTTCGCGGACAGGGTGGACAGATACGCAGTATTTT

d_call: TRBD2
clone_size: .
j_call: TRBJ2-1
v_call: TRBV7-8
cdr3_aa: CASSLLGRTSSNNEQFF
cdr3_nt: TGTGCCAGCAGCTTATTAGGTAGGACTAGCAGCAACAATGAGCAGTTCTTC

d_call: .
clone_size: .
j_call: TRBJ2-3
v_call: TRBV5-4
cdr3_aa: CASQRGPDTQYF
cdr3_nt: TGTGCCAGCCAAAGGGGTCCAGATACGCAGTATTTT

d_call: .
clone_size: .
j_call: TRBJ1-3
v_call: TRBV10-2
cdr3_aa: CASSEMGTGGNTIYF
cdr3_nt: TGCGCCAGCAGTGAGATGGGTACCGGGGGAAACACCATATATTTT

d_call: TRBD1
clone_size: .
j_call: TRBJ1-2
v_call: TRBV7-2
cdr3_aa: CASSKDRGLAGYTF
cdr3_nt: TGTGCCAGCAGCAAAGACAGGGGGCTCGCCGGCTACACCTTC

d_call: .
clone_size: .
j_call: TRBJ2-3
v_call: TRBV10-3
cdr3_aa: CAIGKGLRDTDTQYF
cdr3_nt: TGTGCCATCGGTAAGGGACTGCGAGACACAGATACGCAGTATTTT

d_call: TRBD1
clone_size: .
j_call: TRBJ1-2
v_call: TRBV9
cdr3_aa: CASSVEPAGGYGYTF
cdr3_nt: TGTGCCAGCAGCGTAGAGCCTGCAGGGGGCTATGGCTACACCTTC

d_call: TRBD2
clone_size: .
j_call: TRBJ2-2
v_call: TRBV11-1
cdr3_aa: CASSLQREIGELFF
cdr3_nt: TGTGCCAGCAGCTTACAGCGGGAGATCGGGGAGCTGTTTTTT